The 22 T cell receptor beta chains given below trace back to one sample, sequenced in a study of blood T cell repertoires in COVID-19. TCRdb's copy holds only in-frame clones and misses some; the assay was immunoSEQ multiplex PCR. The sample consists of 130,000 to 150,000 clones, around 84% of them appearing once. The sequenced material came from peripheral blood. All receptors come from a human donor in a cohort sampled during active COVID-19.

The chain links TRBV5-1 to TRBJ2-5; the D gene is possibly TRBD1 (6 bases). This CDR3 region has 15 residues. V was pared by 5 bases and J by 1 base, with 15 bases between. CDR1 is SGHRS and CDR2 is YFSETQ in the germline V gene. The CDR3 region has the DNA TGCGCCAGCAGTCCCATAGGGGACATCCAAGAGACCCAGTACTTC. Translated, it gives CASSPIGDIQETQYF.

This clone was detected only once. This rearrangement joins TRBV11-3 to TRBJ1-6; D is possibly TRBD1 (5 bases). CDR1 and CDR2 (germline): SGHNT, YENEEA. CDR3 length: 15 amino acids. V was trimmed by 5 bases and J by 7 bases, leaving 15 bases between them. CDR3 in amino acids: CASSPGGRGNSPLHF. CDR3 in DNA: TGTGCCAGCAGCCCCGGGGGTAGGGGAAATTCACCCCTCCACTTT.

The V and J genes are TRBV10-3 and TRBJ1-1, with 7 bases lining up with TRBD1. Germline V gives CDR1 ENHRY, CDR2 SYGVKD. This CDR3 contains 14 residues. V lost 5 bases and J lost 3; bases outside the gene matches: 6. The DNA for the CDR3 is TGTGCCATCAGTTTGACAGGGTGGGACACTGAAGCTTTCTTT. It encodes CAISLTGWDTEAFF.

V and J are TRBV19 and TRBJ1-1; D perhaps matches TRBD1 (5 bases). V was cut by 6 bases and J by 0 bases, with 23 bases left in between. Germline-derived CDR1 and CDR2 are LNHDA and SQIVND (reference sequence). This CDR3 has 18 amino acids. CDR3 residues: CASSEQIFTPGVNTEAFF. CDR3 DNA sequence: TGTGCCAGTAGCGAACAGATTTTCACCCCGGGGGTGAACACTGAAGCTTTCTTT.

This clone was seen only once. Mismatch with germline at one junction end may stem from a read error. This chain links TRBV2 with TRBJ1-4; 8 nucleotides line up with TRBD1. The CDR3 is 15 residues long. The germline gives CDR1 SNHLY, CDR2 FYNNEI. CDR3 loop: CASTSDRGGGEKLFF. CDR3 in DNA: TGTGCCAGCACCTCAGACAGGGGTGGAGGTGAAAAGCTGTTTTTT.

The chain is built from TRBV24-1 and TRBJ1-4; 9 nucleotides align to TRBD1. V was pared by 4 bases and J by 3 bases, with 2 bases of the junction left unmatched. The CDR3 spans 15 residues. CDR1 and CDR2 (germline): KGHDR, SFDVKD. CDR3 residues: CATSDRQGANEKLFF. The CDR3 nucleotides are TGTGCCACCAGTGACCGACAGGGGGCTAATGAAAAACTGTTTTTT.

V is TRBV7-9 and J is TRBJ1-2; D may be TRBD1 (5 bases). This CDR3 region has 15 residues. The V end lost 3 bases, the J end lost 3 bases, and 14 bases lay between the germline ends. Germline-derived CDR1 and CDR2 are SEHNR and FQNEAQ (reference sequence). The CDR3 here is CASSLDQGYDYGYTF. The CDR3 DNA sequence: TGTGCCAGCAGCTTGGACCAGGGATACGACTATGGCTACACCTTC.

The chain combines TRBV5-8 with TRBJ1-2; 7 bases fit TRBD1. The CDR3 contains 15 residues. V was pared by 0 bases and J by 6 bases, with 8 bases of the junction left unmatched. Germline lookup yields CDR1 SGHTS and CDR2 YDEGEE. The CDR3 loop reads CASSLGAAGGDGYTF. The CDR3 DNA follows: TGTGCCAGCAGCTTGGGGGCGGCAGGGGGAGATGGCTACACCTTC.

The rearrangement links TRBV10-3 to TRBJ2-7; 9 positions match TRBD1. This CDR3 spans 15 amino acids. The germline gives CDR1 ENHRY, CDR2 SYGVKD. The ends lost 5 bases at V and 0 bases at J; junction bases unmatched: 5. In nucleotides, the CDR3 is TGTGCCATCAGTACGGGACAGGGAAACTCCTACGAGCAGTACTTC. It yields the protein CAISTGQGNSYEQYF.

This rearrangement joins TRBV4-1 to TRBJ1-1, with 7 bases identical to TRBD1. J lost 1 base, V lost 4 bases, and 6 bases had no gene match. This CDR3 contains 15 residues. Germline V gene data show CDR1 as MGHRA and CDR2 as YSYEKL. The CDR3 here is CASSRTGAENTEAFF. The CDR3 DNA is TGCGCCAGCAGCCGCACAGGGGCGGAGAACACTGAAGCTTTCTTT.

CDR3 protein: CASSFRDKPDEQYF. The CDR3 coding sequence is TGTGCCAGCAGCTTCCGGGACAAGCCAGACGAGCAGTACTTC. The V and J genes are TRBV7-3 and TRBJ2-7, with D perhaps TRBD1 (6 bases). V lost 3 bases to trimming and J lost 5 bases, with 14 bases between them. The germline CDR1 and CDR2 sequences are SGHTA and FQGTGA. This CDR3 is built from 14 residues.

This chain joins TRBV7-6 and TRBJ1-1; D not certain. Germline loops: CDR1 SGHVS, CDR2 FNYEAQ. V was trimmed by 5 bases and J by 2 bases, leaving 12 bases between them. The CDR3 spans 14 residues. CDR3 region: CASSGGRGNTEAFF. CDR3 bases: TGTGCCAGCAGCGGAGGACGGGGAAACACTGAAGCTTTCTTT.

This clone was detected a few times. The chain has TRBV2 and TRBJ1-5; maybe TRBD1 (5 bases). Trimming shortened V by 4 bases and J by 0 bases, and 7 bases separated the two germline ends. The CDR3 covers 14 residues. Germline CDR1 SNHLY, CDR2 FYNNEI. The CDR3: CASSGQNSNQPQHF. CDR3 nucleotide sequence: TGTGCCAGCAGTGGACAGAATAGCAATCAGCCCCAGCATTTT.

This chain links TRBV10-3 with TRBJ1-5; possible D gene TRBD1, 5 bases. The ends were cut back, 2 bases at V and 6 bases at J, with 8 bases in the middle. CDR1 and CDR2 (germline): ENHRY, SYGVKD. This CDR3 comprises 13 residues. The CDR3 nucleotides are TGTGCCATCAGTGAGGGCGGGGGTCAGCCCCAGCATTTT. Protein: CAISEGGGQPQHF.

V gene TRBV2 combines with J gene TRBJ2-5, with D hard to call. There are 14 residues in the CDR3. CDR1 SNHLY and CDR2 FYNNEI come from the germline V gene. V shed 7 bases and J shed 1 base, with 13 bases lying between them. The CDR3 region is CASNFAAFQETQYF. The CDR3 DNA reads TGTGCCAGCAACTTTGCGGCCTTCCAAGAGACCCAGTACTTC.

V usage is TRBV5-1 and J usage is TRBJ1-2; 7 bases are shared with TRBD1. J lost 4 bases, V lost 4 bases, and 7 bases had no gene match. In germline, CDR1 is SGHRS, CDR2 YFSETQ. The CDR3 covers 14 residues. The CDR3 sequence: CASSNQGQPYGYTF. CDR3 nucleotides: TGCGCCAGCAGCAATCAGGGACAGCCCTATGGCTACACCTTC.

Notes on this clone: Other DNA sequences within the sample encode an identical CDR3. V usage is TRBV7-9 and J usage is TRBJ1-4; perhaps TRBD1 as D (6 bases). Germline CDR1 SEHNR, CDR2 FQNEAQ (reference sequence). There are 14 residues in the CDR3. Trimming pared 3 bases from V and 5 bases from J, leaving 10 bases between. CDR3 loop: CASSLGQGNEKLFF. CDR3 sequence (DNA): TGTGCCAGCAGCTTGGGGCAGGGGAATGAAAAACTGTTTTTT.

The gene calls are TRBV4-3 and TRBJ1-4; TRBD1 might be the D (5 bases). V was cut by 3 bases and J by 7 bases, with 18 bases left in between. The CDR3 is 16 amino acids. Per germline, CDR1 LGHNA and CDR2 YSLEER. The CDR3 bases are TGCGCCAGCAGCCAGGACCCACTACAGGATGGTGAAAAACTGTTTTTT. Protein sequence: CASSQDPLQDGEKLFF.

This clone was seen a single time. J is TRBJ1-4 and V is TRBV19; the D gene is possibly TRBD1 (6 bases). CDR1 and CDR2 (germline): LNHDA, SQIVND (reference sequence). Trimming took off 5 bases at V and 0 bases at J, with 13 bases between the two ends. The length of the CDR3 is 16 residues. The CDR3 bases are TGTGCCAGTAGTGGGACCAGGGGCTCAACTAATGAAAAACTGTTTTTT. Its translation is CASSGTRGSTNEKLFF.

V usage is TRBV12-3 or TRBV12-4 and J usage is TRBJ2-1; 8 nucleotides align to TRBD1. The CDR3 totals 13 residues. V lost 5 bases, J lost 6 bases, and 3 bases stayed unmatched. For the CDR3, the DNA is TGTGCCAGCAGTAGTCAGGGGGCCAATGAGCAGTTCTTC. This sequence encodes CASSSQGANEQFF.

This chain links TRBV2 with TRBJ2-1; D is possibly TRBD1 (6 bases). Trimming left V 6 bases short and J 5 bases short, with 14 bases between. The CDR3 is 14 amino acids. The V gene's germline CDR1 is SNHLY and CDR2 FYNNEI. CDR3 sequence: CASSPGQLDNEQFF. CDR3 coding DNA: TGTGCCAGCAGCCCCGGACAGCTAGACAATGAGCAGTTCTTC. The whole variable domain, filled in from reference TRBV2 and TRBJ2-1, reads EPEVTQTPSHQVTQMGQEVILRCVPISNHLYFYWYRQILGQKVEFLVSFYNNEISEKSEIFDDQFSVERPDGSNFTLKIRSTKLEDSAMYFCASSPGQLDNEQFFGPGTRLTVL.

The rearrangement uses TRBV27 and TRBJ1-1; D gene ambiguous. V was cut by 2 bases and J by 4 bases, with 11 bases left in between. Germline CDR1 is MNHEY and CDR2 is SMNVEV (reference sequence). CDR3 length equals 14 residues. The CDR3 is CASSLGGLSTEAFF. The CDR3 region has the DNA TGTGCCAGCAGTTTAGGAGGCTTGAGCACTGAAGCTTTCTTT.